This entry lists 13 T cell receptor beta chains sequenced from one sample in a study of T cells in Graves' hyperthyroidism and ophthalmopathy. From RNA transcripts, TCR beta CDR3 regions were amplified. HTBI primers drove first-round RT-PCR of the TCR CDR3. TCRdb reprocessed the multiplex PCR reads with MiXCR, giving one entry per CDR3 protein. Here the sample spans under 400,000 distinct CDR3 sequences, 18% being singletons. Source material: blood. The receptor source for this set is a woman aged 50 to 65 with Graves' hyperthyroidism.

The chain employs TRBV10-3 and TRBJ2-2; weak D call: TRBD1 (6 bases). The CDR3 covers 14 residues. Trimming cost V 7 bases and J 1 base, with 10 bases left between them. Germline-derived CDR1 and CDR2 are ENHRY and SYGVKD. The CDR3 DNA sequence: TGTGCCATCACCCCGGACAGGAACACCGGGGAGCTGTTTTTT. Protein: CAITPDRNTGELFF.

The table lists this clonotype with many counts. The rearrangement uses TRBV5-6 and TRBJ1-1; D is unclear. CDR3 length equals 14 residues. V gave up 1 base and J gave up 6 bases, with 13 bases separating them. Germline V gene sequence: CDR1 SGHDT, CDR2 YYEEEE. The CDR3 loop reads CASSLLRNVAEAFF. The CDR3 nucleotides are TGTGCCAGCAGCTTGTTAAGGAATGTCGCTGAAGCTTTCTTT.

This clonotype has just a few counts. The chain has TRBV10-1 and TRBJ2-2, with D unresolved. The CDR3 sequence is 13 residues long. V lost 8 bases to trimming and J lost 2 bases, with 9 bases between them. Germline CDR1 WNHNN, CDR2 SYGVQD (reference sequence). CDR3 DNA sequence: TGCGCCAGCGGAGCCTATAACACCGGGGAGCTGTTTTTT. Translated: CASGAYNTGELFF.

This chain joins TRBV20-1 and TRBJ2-5, with 9 positions matching TRBD1. J was trimmed by 5 bases and V by 6 bases; bases with no gene match: 13. The germline V gene has CDR1 DFQATT and CDR2 SNEGSKA (reference sequence). The CDR3 covers 15 residues. The CDR3 coding sequence is TGCAGTGCCGAGAGCCGGGACAGGGTTCGCGAGACCCAGTACTTC. The encoded protein is CSAESRDRVRETQYF.

This clonotype was detected ten times or more. V and J are TRBV12-3 or TRBV12-4 and TRBJ1-1; D possibly corresponds to TRBD1 (6 bases). V was cut by 6 bases and J by 4 bases, with 12 bases left in between. The CDR3 has 13 amino acids. The DNA for the CDR3 is TGTGCCAGCAGCCCTAACAGGGTCACTGAAGCTTTCTTT. Protein: CASSPNRVTEAFF.

This chain links TRBV11-3 with TRBJ2-7; a possible D gene is TRBD2 (5 bases). CDR3 length: 13 residues. Germline-derived CDR1 and CDR2 are SGHNT and YENEEA. V lost 1 base, J lost 4 bases, and 8 bases lay in between. The CDR3 sequence is CASSLVPGYEQYF. As DNA, the CDR3 is TGTGCCAGCAGCTTAGTTCCGGGATACGAGCAGTACTTC.

In its sample, this clonotype was seen a few times. This chain's CDR3 is CASSLEPMGNTEAFF. DNA of the CDR3: TGTGCCAGCAGCTTAGAGCCTATGGGGAACACTGAAGCTTTCTTT. The chain combines TRBV7-6 with TRBJ1-1; the D is unclear. From germline, CDR1 is SGHVS and CDR2 FNYEAQ. The CDR3 extends over 15 amino acids. The germline V and J ends were trimmed by 1 base and 1 base, with 10 bases remaining between them.

V gene TRBV27 combines with J gene TRBJ2-3; 7 bases match TRBD2. V shed 6 bases and J 2 bases; nucleotides not matched to a gene: 8. The CDR3 runs 15 residues. Germline loops: CDR1 MNHEY, CDR2 SMNVEV (reference sequence). The CDR3 DNA is TGTGCCAGCAGGCCTCCTAGCGGCCTCACAGATACGCAGTATTTT. Residues: CASRPPSGLTDTQYF.

This chain joins TRBV4-1 and TRBJ2-3; perhaps TRBD2 as D (5 bases). Germline CDR1 MGHRA, CDR2 YSYEKL. The CDR3 length is 14 residues. Trimming cost V 3 bases and J 4 bases, with 11 bases left between them. The CDR3 sequence is CASSHPERADTQYF. DNA of the CDR3: TGCGCCAGCAGCCACCCAGAGAGGGCAGATACGCAGTATTTT.

The V and J genes are TRBV19 and TRBJ1-1, with no clear D. CDR1 and CDR2 from the germline V gene are LNHDA and SQIVND (reference sequence). This CDR3 comprises 14 residues. V was shortened by 1 base and J by 1 base, with 7 bases between the two germline ends. The chain's CDR3 is CASSIGDGNTEAFF. DNA of the CDR3: TGTGCCAGTAGTATAGGCGATGGGAACACTGAAGCTTTCTTT.

This clonotype has at least ten counts. The chain uses TRBV20-1 and TRBJ2-3; D could derive from TRBD1 or TRBD2 (5 bases each). The germline V gene has CDR1 DFQATT and CDR2 SNEGSKA (reference sequence). V was cut by 5 bases and J by 2 bases, with 20 bases left in between. This CDR3 spans 16 amino acids. CDR3 sequence reads: CSAPWVTRGVTDTQYF. The CDR3 coding sequence is TGCAGTGCTCCTTGGGTGACTCGAGGGGTCACAGATACGCAGTATTTT.

This clonotype has a handful of counts. The CDR3 nucleotides read TGTGCCAGCAGCTTGGACTCCCGGGAGACCCAGTACTTC. Protein product: CASSLDSRETQYF. The chain recombines TRBV7-3 with TRBJ2-5, with a possible D match to TRBD2 (5 bases). The CDR3 is made up of 13 amino acids. Germline V CDR1 and CDR2: SGHTA, FQGTGA. The ends were cut back, 3 bases at V and 5 bases at J, with 10 bases in the middle.

There are many counts of this clonotype. The chain joins TRBV18 to TRBJ1-2; a weak D match, TRBD1 (6 bases). Germline V CDR1 and CDR2: KGHSH, LQKENI. Trimming shortened V by 0 bases and J by 9 bases, and 11 bases separated the two germline ends. The CDR3 is 13 residues long. The CDR3 sequence is CASSPPSQGSYTF. The CDR3 DNA reads as TGTGCCAGCTCACCACCTAGTCAGGGGAGCTACACCTTC.